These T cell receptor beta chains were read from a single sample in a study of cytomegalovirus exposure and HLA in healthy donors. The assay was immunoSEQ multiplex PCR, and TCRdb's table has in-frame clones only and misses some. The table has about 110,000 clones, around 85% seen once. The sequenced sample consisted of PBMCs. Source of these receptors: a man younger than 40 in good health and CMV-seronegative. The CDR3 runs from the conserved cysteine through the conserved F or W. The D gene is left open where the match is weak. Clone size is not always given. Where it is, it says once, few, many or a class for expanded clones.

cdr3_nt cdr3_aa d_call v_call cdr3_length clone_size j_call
TGCGCCAGCAGCTTGGTTGCGGGGGTTTACGAGCAGTACTTC CASSLVAGVYEQYF TRBD2 TRBV5-1 14 - TRBJ2-7
TGTGCCAGTAGTTCAGCGGAGGGAGTTAATGAGCAGTTCTTC CASSSAEGVNEQFF - TRBV19 14 - TRBJ2-1
TGTGCCAGCAGCGCTAATTACGAGCAGTACTTC CASSANYEQYF - TRBV5-6 11 - TRBJ2-7
TGCGCCAGCAGCCCCCTTAGCGGGAGTCGCGACGAGCAGTACTTC CASSPLSGSRDEQYF TRBD2 TRBV10-2 15 - TRBJ2-7
TGTGCCAGCAGTGAAGGTATACAGGGAGAAGCTTTCTTT CASSEGIQGEAFF - TRBV2 13 - TRBJ1-1
TGTGCCGGGGGCTCGGGGAGGGCTTACGAGCAGTACTTC CAGGSGRAYEQYF - TRBV30 13 - TRBJ2-7
TGTGCCAGCAGCTTAGGACAGAATTCACCCCTCCACTTT CASSLGQNSPLHF - TRBV11-3 13 - TRBJ1-6
TGTGCCAGCTCACCAGGCACAGGCTCAAAAGAGACCCAGTACTTC CASSPGTGSKETQYF - TRBV18 15 - TRBJ2-5
TGTGCCAGCAGTCATCCGGGACAGGGGTACACTGAAGCTTTCTTT CASSHPGQGYTEAFF TRBD1 TRBV28 15 - TRBJ1-1
TGTGCCAGCAGCTTAGTAGCGGGGGGGTACGAGCAGTACTTC CASSLVAGGYEQYF TRBD2 TRBV13 14 - TRBJ2-7
TGTGCCAGCAGTTACTCATGGGAGGAGTACGAGCAGTACTTC CASSYSWEEYEQYF - TRBV6-5 14 - TRBJ2-7
TGCGCCAGCACCGGAACCAGGGGATGGTATGAGGGTAACACTGAAGCTTTCTTT CASTGTRGWYEGNTEAFF - TRBV10-2 18 - TRBJ1-1
TGCGCCAGCAGCTTGACAGGGGGCGCGAACTATGGCTACACCTTC CASSLTGGANYGYTF TRBD1 TRBV5-1 15 - TRBJ1-2
TGTGCCAGCAAGGGGTATGAGCAGTACTTC CASKGYEQYF - TRBV25-1 10 - TRBJ2-5
TGCGCCAGCAGGTCCGAGGACAGACTTAAAGAGACCCAGTACTTC CASRSEDRLKETQYF - TRBV10-2 15 - TRBJ2-5
TGTGCCAGCAGTTACACTAGCACAGATACGCAGTATTTT CASSYTSTDTQYF - TRBV6-6 13 medium-sized TRBJ2-3
TGTGCCAGCAGCGACAGGGGCGATACGCAGTATTTT CASSDRGDTQYF TRBD1 TRBV5-6 12 - TRBJ2-3
TGTGCCTGGATGGGACAACGCTACGAGCAGTACTTC CAWMGQRYEQYF - TRBV30 12 - TRBJ2-7
TGTGCCTGGGGGGGCCCGGGACTAGCATACGAGCAGTACTTC CAWGGPGLAYEQYF TRBD2 TRBV30 14 - TRBJ2-7
TGTGCCAGCAGCTTCGGCGGGGGCAACGAAGAGACCCAGTACTTC CASSFGGGNEETQYF - TRBV11-2 15 - TRBJ2-5
TGTGCCTCGGTCTTCAACAGGGGTAGCTCCTACAATGAGCAGTTCTTC CASVFNRGSSYNEQFF TRBD1 TRBV30 16 - TRBJ2-1
TGCGCCAGCAGTGACCCGGGAGCCAACACCGGGGAGCTGTTTTTT CASSDPGANTGELFF - TRBV10-2 15 - TRBJ2-2
TGTGCCAGCAGCTTAACCCCTCCTAGCGATCAGTACTTC CASSLTPPSDQYF - TRBV7-3 13 - TRBJ2-4
TGTGCCAGCAGCTTCACGGGACTAGCGGGGGGACAGTACCAAGAGACCCAGTACTTC CASSFTGLAGGQYQETQYF TRBD2 TRBV11-2 19 - TRBJ2-5
TGTGCCAGCAGTGAAGGGACAGGGGGCTTTGGCTACACCTTC CASSEGTGGFGYTF TRBD1 TRBV2 14 - TRBJ1-2